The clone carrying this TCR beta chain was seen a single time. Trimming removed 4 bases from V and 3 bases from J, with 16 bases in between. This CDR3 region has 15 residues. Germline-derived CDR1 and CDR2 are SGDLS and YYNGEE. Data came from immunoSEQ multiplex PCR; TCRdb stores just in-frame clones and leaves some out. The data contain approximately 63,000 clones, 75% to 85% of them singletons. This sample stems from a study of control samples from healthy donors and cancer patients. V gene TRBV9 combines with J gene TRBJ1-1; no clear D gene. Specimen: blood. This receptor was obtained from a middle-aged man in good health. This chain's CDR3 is CASSSWPGVDTEAFF. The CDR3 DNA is TGTGCCAGCAGCTCGTGGCCTGGGGTTGACACTGAAGCTTTCTTT.